This entry features one T cell receptor beta chain sequence. Its antigen remains unknown. The sample belongs to a study of OX40 agonist ivuxolimab in advanced cancers. Study in general: An agonistic anti-OX40 (CD134) antibody, ivuxolimab, was used to treat the patients. Notes on the study in general: Averaging showed that CD8+ T cells had more expanded clones than CD4+ did.

Per the germline V gene, CDR1 is SEHNR and CDR2 is FQNEAQ (reference sequence). The junction had 7 bases not matched to a gene; V was cut back by 3 bases and J by 7 bases. CDR3 length equals 15 residues. Measured with immunoSEQ multiplex PCR; TCRdb has only the in-frame clones, and not every one. The table lists 60,000 to 75,000 clones, about 86% of them singletons, with 2% to 2.5% in the top ten. The chain recombines TRBV7-9 with TRBJ2-1; 9 bases align to TRBD2. The material was CD4+ or CD8+ T cells sorted from blood, obtained in a trial of the OX40 agonist ivuxolimab. This receptor was identified in an adult with an advanced solid tumor such as melanoma, head and neck, liver or kidney cancer. CDR3 nucleotide sequence: TGTGCCAGCAGCTTCCCGGGACTAGCTGGTAATGAGCAGTTCTTC. This encodes CASSFPGLAGNEQFF.